One T cell receptor (beta chain) is described in this entry. Antigen unknown. The PCR employed 60 Vbeta primers together with 13 Jbeta primers. Some clones are missing from TCRdb's copy, which holds only in-frame ones; the method was immunoSEQ multiplex PCR. This table has a few hundred thousand clones, around 83% appearing once. Looked up from germline, CDR1 is LNHNV and CDR2 is YYDKDF (reference sequence). The length of the CDR3 is 11 residues. With 8 bases removed from V and 4 bases from J, the gap between germline ends came to 8 bases. These data belong to a study of cytomegalovirus exposure and HLA in healthy donors. Findings of the study overall: Using the classifier, cytomegalovirus status was reportedly diagnosed with high specificity and sensitivity. The investigators catalogued 150 or so TCR beta chains as cytomegalovirus-associated. Most TCR sequences were seen very rarely across donors, but some public TCRs occurred in many.

This chain links TRBV15 with TRBJ1-2, with D possibly matching TRBD1 (5 bases). This clonotype was obtained from a woman in her forties or fifties in good health and CMV-seropositive. Material for sequencing was PBMCs. The CDR3 nucleotides read TGTGCCACCGGGGGGGGCTATGGCTACACCTTC. It yields the protein CATGGGYGYTF. Drawing the rest from reference TRBV15 and TRBJ1-2, the complete variable domain is DAMVIQNPRYQVTQFGKPVTLSCSQTLNHNVMYWYQQKSSQAPKLLFHYYDKDFNNEADTPDNFQSRRPNTSFCFLDIRSPGLGDTAMYLCATGGGYGYTFGSGTRLTVV.